This T cell receptor beta chain was sequenced during a study of T cells in Graves' hyperthyroidism and ophthalmopathy. In the study overall: The authors collected peripheral blood at initial diagnosis, before any treatment. Study-wide results and limits: Blood shared most expanded thyroid clonotypes above 0.001.

Trimming took off 7 bases at V and 1 base at J, with 13 bases between the two ends. Germline V gene lookup returns CDR1 MNHNS and CDR2 SASEGT. This CDR3 is built from 15 residues. Amplification of TCR beta CDR3 regions used RNA as the template. Using the HTBI primer set, a first-round RT-PCR was run on the TCR CDR3. TCRdb re-analysed the multiplex PCR reads in MiXCR, keeping a single row per CDR3 protein. The sample comprises 500,000 or so distinct CDR3 sequences, roughly 18% of which are singletons, and roughly 18% rests with the top ten. This clonotype was recorded a few times. Antigen specificity is unknown.

This clonotype was obtained from a woman aged 18-30 years with Graves' ophthalmopathy. This sequence joins TRBV6-1 and TRBJ2-2; D is unresolved. Sequences were obtained from blood. This CDR3 is CASNVRLGNTGELFF. For the CDR3, the DNA is TGTGCCAGCAATGTCCGCCTAGGGAACACCGGGGAGCTGTTTTTT.